This T cell receptor (beta chain) emerged from a study of PD-1 blockade in classical Hodgkin lymphoma. Across the study: Administration of nivolumab to patients was at 3 mg/kg intravenously every 2 weeks.

After removal of 0 bases from V and 7 bases from J, the junction contained 7 bases not matched to a gene. In germline, CDR1 is SGHRS, CDR2 YFSETQ. This CDR3 spans 17 amino acids. Comments on this clone: The antigen remains undetermined.

Brentuximab vedotin exposure varied, and every patient relapsed after autologous stem cell transplantation. Findings of the study overall: Reported baseline diversity: healthy donors highest, relapsed/refractory patients lowest. Diversity in CD4+ TCRs, unlike that measured in CD8+ TCRs, had risen significantly by C4D1. Sources of repertoire differences remain undefined, possibly disease activity or prior therapy.

This table comes from immunoSEQ multiplex PCR, and its TCRdb copy is limited to in-frame clones, with some not included. Here the sample spans around 20,000 clones, roughly 89% being singletons. The TCR originated in a human donor with classical Hodgkin lymphoma. V usage is TRBV5-1 and J usage is TRBJ2-2; 12 positions match TRBD2. This specimen was peripheral blood mononuclear cells (PBMCs), taken before the second cycle of nivolumab. Here the CDR3 reads CASSLGLAGEAGGELFF. The DNA for the CDR3 is TGCGCCAGCAGCTTGGGACTAGCGGGGGAGGCCGGCGGGGAGCTGTTTTTT.